The clone carrying this T cell receptor beta chain was counted between two and nine times. Its antigen is unknown. TCR beta libraries were made by quantitative 5'-RACE with molecular barcodes. In TCRdb, the 5' RACE reads were re-called with MiXCR into one record per CDR3 protein. The sample lists about 150,000 distinct CDR3 sequences, roughly 44% occurring once. This specimen belongs to a study of CD8 T cells in ankylosing spondylitis. General study points: Disease-linked clones bore a CD8+ phenotype and were relatively rare in peripheral blood. Significant enrichment of disease-linked clones was reportedly seen in matched ankylosing spondylitis synovial fluid.

This clonotype was obtained from a male donor with ankylosing spondylitis. Sequenced input: synovial fluid, either unsorted or a sorted T cell fraction (not recorded which).

The DNA of the CDR3 is TGTGCCAGCAGGCAAGACAGTAGCTCCTACGAGCAGTACTTC. Residues: CASRQDSSSYEQYF. This chain links TRBV12-3 or TRBV12-4 with TRBJ2-7, with D possibly TRBD1 on 5 matching bases. V lost 6 bases, J lost 0 bases, and 12 bases lay in between. This CDR3 region has 14 residues.